This T cell receptor (beta chain) is drawn from a study of T-cell memory formation after mild COVID-19. As for the study in general: The study found TCR clusters largely donor specific.

MiXCR, applied by TCRdb to the 5' RACE reads, yields one record per CDR3 protein. The profile shows about 310,000 distinct CDR3 sequences, 15% of them singletons. Whole-study findings and limits: CD4/CD8 balance held among clones contracting day 15 to 85, and later expanders leaned CD4+. Pre-infection memory already had some responding clones, implying cross-reactive memory joined. Contracting CD8+ clones were enriched in EMRA, CD4+ mainly in CM and EM.

Germline CDR1 MNHNY, CDR2 SVGAGI (reference sequence). The CDR3 has 15 amino acids. Trimming took off 6 bases at V and 3 bases at J, with 16 bases between the two ends. Comments on this clonotype: Its target is not known.

The sequenced sample was PBMCs or a T cell subset sorted from them (not recorded which). The receptor's source is a man between 18 and 29 years old who had mild COVID-19 (a few samples of this study predate the infection). Cell type and time point are not known. This chain joins TRBV6-6 and TRBJ2-3; tentatively, D is TRBD2 (6 bases). CDR3: CASRKRGTGTDTQYF. The DNA for the CDR3 is TGTGCCAGCAGGAAACGGGGGACGGGGACAGATACGCAGTATTTT.